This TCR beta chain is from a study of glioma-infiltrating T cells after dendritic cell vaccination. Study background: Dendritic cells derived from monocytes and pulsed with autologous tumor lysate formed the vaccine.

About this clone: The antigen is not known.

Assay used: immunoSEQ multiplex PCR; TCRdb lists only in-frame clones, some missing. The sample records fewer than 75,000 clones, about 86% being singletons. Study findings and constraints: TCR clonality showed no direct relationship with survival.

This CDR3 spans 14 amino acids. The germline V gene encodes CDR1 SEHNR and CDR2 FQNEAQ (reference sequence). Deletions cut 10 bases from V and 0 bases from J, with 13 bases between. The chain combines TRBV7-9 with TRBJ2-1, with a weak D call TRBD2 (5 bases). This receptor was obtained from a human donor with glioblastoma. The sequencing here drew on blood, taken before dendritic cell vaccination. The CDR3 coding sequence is TGTGCCACTCGGAGGAGTACCTCCTACAATGAGCAGTTCTTC. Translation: CATRRSTSYNEQFF.